These 25 T cell receptor beta chains originate from one sample sequenced in a study of identical twins. TCRdb reprocessed the 5' RACE reads with MiXCR, giving one entry per CDR3 protein. Of some 500,000 distinct CDR3 sequences listed, 13% to 15% are singletons. These data were likewise used in another study, on yellow fever vaccine responses in identical twins.

The sequenced sample consisted of CD4+ T cells sorted from blood. The receptors shown here come from a woman aged 18 to 35 in good health.

The V gene is TRBV24-1, the J gene TRBJ2-3, with 11 bases fitting TRBD1. Germline-derived CDR1 and CDR2 are KGHDR and SFDVKD. This CDR3 has 16 residues. The V and J ends lost 4 bases and 4 bases, in that order; junction bases with no gene match: 6. The CDR3 reads CATSEPGDRGSDTQYF. CDR3 sequence (DNA): TGTGCCACCAGTGAGCCCGGGGACAGGGGGTCAGATACGCAGTATTTT.

This clonotype has just a few counts. The chain couples TRBV18 to TRBJ1-4; D remains unclear. The CDR3 runs to 17 residues. The V gene's germline CDR1 is KGHSH and CDR2 LQKENI. V was trimmed by 4 bases and J by 0 bases, leaving 15 bases between them. The CDR3 spells CASSLTRTGSTNEKLFF. DNA for the CDR3: TGTGCCAGCTCACTGACTAGAACGGGCTCAACTAATGAAAAACTGTTTTTT.

The chain combines TRBV5-1 with TRBJ2-1; 7 bases align to TRBD2. The germline V gene has CDR1 SGHRS and CDR2 YFSETQ. V shed 0 bases and J 7 bases; nucleotides not matched to a gene: 13. The CDR3 sequence is 17 residues long. The CDR3 DNA reads TGCGCCAGCAGCTTGGGGTCTGGGGGGAGGGCCGAAAATGAGCAGTTCTTC. Protein sequence: CASSLGSGGRAENEQFF. The variable domain in full, completed from reference TRBV5-1 and TRBJ2-1, reads KAGVTQTPRYLIKTRGQQVTLSCSPISGHRSVSWYQQTPGQGLQFLFEYFSETQRNKGNFPGRFSGRQFSNSRSEMNVSTLELGDSALYLCASSLGSGGRAENEQFFGPGTRLTVL.

This clonotype was seen only a few times. This chain uses TRBV20-1 with TRBJ2-1, with 9 positions matching TRBD2. The CDR3 has 23 amino acids. CDR1 is DFQATT, CDR2 SNEGSKA, per germline (reference sequence). V dropped 0 bases and J dropped 4; count of bases not matched to a gene: 28. CDR3 protein: CSARDKGRLADFWWGSHYNEQFF. The CDR3 DNA follows: TGCAGTGCTAGAGATAAGGGACGACTAGCGGATTTTTGGTGGGGAAGCCATTACAATGAGCAGTTCTTC.

In this sample, this clonotype turned up a few times. CDR3: CASSPRGPGQGVGGYTF. In DNA, the CDR3 is TGTGCCAGCAGTCCGAGGGGGCCGGGACAGGGGGTCGGCGGCTACACCTTC. This chain connects TRBV6-1 to TRBJ1-2; 11 positions agree with TRBD1. V was pared by 5 bases and J by 8 bases, with 16 bases of the junction left unmatched. This CDR3 region has 17 residues. CDR1 is MNHNS, CDR2 SASEGT, per germline.

This clonotype was detected only a few times. This chain connects TRBV12-3 or TRBV12-4 to TRBJ1-1, with D maybe TRBD1 (6 bases). V was shortened by 3 bases and J by 11 bases, with 13 bases between the two germline ends. The CDR3 loop spans 12 amino acids. The CDR3 DNA reads TGTGCCAGCAGTTTGGAACAGGGAAGGGCTTTCTTT. Amino acids: CASSLEQGRAFF.

This clonotype was seen at least ten times. The rearrangement uses TRBV12-3 or TRBV12-4 and TRBJ2-3; no clear D. V lost 6 bases to trimming and J lost 0 bases, with 10 bases between them. The CDR3 extends over 14 amino acids. This CDR3 is CASSRLGSTDTQYF. The CDR3 DNA sequence: TGTGCCAGCAGCCGACTGGGTAGCACAGATACGCAGTATTTT.

This clonotype showed up just a few times. The gene calls are TRBV21-1 and TRBJ2-5; the table's D call of TRBD2 was not tested on the DNA. TRBV21-1 represents a pseudogene. The length of the CDR3 is 18 residues. Here the CDR3 reads CASSQEGTSGNLRGTQYF. The CDR3 DNA sequence: TGTGCCAGCAGCCAAGAGGGGACTAGCGGGAATTTACGGGGGACCCAGTACTTC.

This clonotype has just a few counts. The chain combines TRBV5-6 with TRBJ1-6; TRBD1 aligns across 7 bases. CDR1 and CDR2 (germline): SGHDT, YYEEEE. CDR3 size: 15 residues. J gave up 5 bases and V 4 bases, and 6 bases lay outside the gene matches. CDR3 coding DNA: TGTGCCAGCAGCCCAACCGACAGGGATAATTCACCCCTCCACTTT. Translated: CASSPTDRDNSPLHF.

The rearrangement joins TRBV20-1 to TRBJ1-6; possibly TRBD1 for D (5 bases). CDR3 size: 16 residues. The germline V and J ends were trimmed by 0 bases and 0 bases, with 9 bases remaining between them. Germline values: CDR1 DFQATT, CDR2 SNEGSKA (reference sequence). CDR3 DNA: TGCAGTGCTAGAGACATGGGGGGCTCCTATAATTCACCCCTCCACTTT. Translated, it gives CSARDMGGSYNSPLHF.

The CDR3 region has the DNA TGTGCCAGCAGCCCTAATACGGGACTCCCCGCCGGAGATACGCAGTATTTT. Translating it yields CASSPNTGLPAGDTQYF. The V and J genes are TRBV5-6 and TRBJ2-3; TRBD2 might be the D (6 bases). The CDR3 has 17 amino acids. V dropped 4 bases and J dropped 5 bases, with 23 bases sitting between them. Germline V gene data show CDR1 as SGHDT and CDR2 as YYEEEE. Based on the CDR3 plus reference TRBV5-6 and TRBJ2-3, the full variable domain is DAGVTQSPTHLIKTRGQQVTLRCSPKSGHDTVSWYQQALGQGPQFIFQYYEEEERQRGNFPDRFSGHQFPNYSSELNVNALLLGDSALYLCASSPNTGLPAGDTQYFGPGTRLTVL.

This clonotype has more than one count but fewer than ten. The chain joins TRBV2 to TRBJ2-7; D is perhaps TRBD1 (7 bases). The CDR3 is 16 residues long. Trimming removed 5 bases at V and 1 base at J, with 18 bases between. Per germline, CDR1 SNHLY and CDR2 FYNNEI. This chain's CDR3 is CASSTAGGRGSYEQYF. DNA for the CDR3: TGTGCCAGCAGTACCGCAGGGGGGCGGGGTTCCTACGAGCAGTACTTC. The complete variable domain, with remaining parts taken from reference TRBV2 and TRBJ2-7, reads EPEVTQTPSHQVTQMGQEVILRCVPISNHLYFYWYRQILGQKVEFLVSFYNNEISEKSEIFDDQFSVERPDGSNFTLKIRSTKLEDSAMYFCASSTAGGRGSYEQYFGPGTRLTVT.

The genes are TRBV15 and TRBJ2-1; 9 bases align to TRBD2. Germline CDR1 reads LNHNV; CDR2 reads YYDKDF (reference sequence). Trimming at V came to 3 bases and at J to 7 bases, leaving 10 bases not matched to a gene. This CDR3 has 16 amino acids. CDR3 amino acids: CATSSPSSGRANEQFF. The CDR3, as DNA: TGTGCCACCAGCAGCCCAAGTAGCGGGAGAGCAAATGAGCAGTTCTTC.

The chain couples TRBV6-1 to TRBJ2-3; D may be TRBD1 (5 bases). This CDR3 contains 13 residues. The ends were cut back, 6 bases at V and 4 bases at J, with 11 bases in the middle. The germline V gene has CDR1 MNHNS and CDR2 SASEGT. This CDR3 is CASRDTGADTQYF. In nucleotides, the CDR3 is TGTGCCAGCAGGGACACTGGCGCAGATACGCAGTATTTT.

The genes are TRBV3-1 and TRBJ2-1, with TRBD2 identical over 10 bases. The junction had 7 bases not matched to a gene; V was cut back by 2 bases and J by 3 bases. The CDR3 covers 17 residues. The germline CDR1 and CDR2 sequences are LGHDT and YNNKEL (reference sequence). Written as DNA, the CDR3 is TGTGCCAGCAGCCAACATCCTAGCGGGGGTGTCTACAATGAGCAGTTCTTC. The encoded protein is CASSQHPSGGVYNEQFF.

The rearrangement uses TRBV5-1 and TRBJ2-7, with D possibly matching TRBD2 (6 bases). The germline V and J ends were trimmed by 4 bases and 4 bases, with 15 bases remaining between them. CDR1 and CDR2 (germline): SGHRS, YFSETQ. This CDR3 comprises 14 residues. This chain's CDR3 is CASSPSAGSYEQYF. For the CDR3, the DNA is TGCGCCAGCAGCCCCTCGGCGGGGTCGTACGAGCAGTACTTC.

The rearrangement uses TRBV28 and TRBJ2-5; a possible D gene is TRBD1 (6 bases). This CDR3 has 16 amino acids. Trimming took 4 bases from V and 0 from J, leaving 15 bases between them. Germline assignment: CDR1 MDHEN and CDR2 SYDVKM. CDR3 sequence reads: CASSSPGQRNQETQYF. DNA for the CDR3: TGTGCCAGCAGTTCCCCCGGACAGCGCAACCAAGAGACCCAGTACTTC.

This clonotype was counted only a few times. CDR3 protein: CASSVAAGGNNEQFF. CDR3 sequence (DNA): TGTGCCAGCAGTGTTGCAGCGGGAGGGAACAATGAGCAGTTCTTC. The chain employs TRBV2 and TRBJ2-1; 10 bases are a match to TRBD2. The CDR3 totals 15 residues. V lost 4 bases, J lost 5 bases, and 5 bases stayed unmatched. Germline V CDR1 and CDR2: SNHLY, FYNNEI.

The rearrangement links TRBV21-1 to TRBJ2-7; the table assigns TRBD1, which was not confirmed against the DNA. TRBV21-1 is deemed a pseudogene. The CDR3 is 17 amino acids. CDR3 nucleotides: TGTGCCAGCAGAAGAAGGACAGGGAGTAGATGGTCCAACGAGCAGTACTTC. Translating gives CASRRRTGSRWSNEQYF.

This clonotype was seen more than once but under ten times. J is TRBJ2-2 and V is TRBV29-1, with a tentative D call TRBD1 (6 bases). The V and J ends lost 7 bases and 0 bases respectively, with 12 bases between them. Germline V lookup: CDR1 SQVTM, CDR2 ANQGSEA. CDR3 length equals 14 residues. CDR3 coding DNA: TGCAGCGCAATGTCAGGGGCGAACACCGGGGAGCTGTTTTTT. Translating gives CSAMSGANTGELFF.

The genes are TRBV2 and TRBJ2-2; unclear D gene. The CDR3 covers 15 residues. Germline V CDR1 and CDR2: SNHLY, FYNNEI. V lost 4 bases and J lost 0, with 9 bases in between. This chain's CDR3 is CASSGVNANTGELFF. CDR3 bases: TGTGCCAGCAGTGGTGTCAACGCGAACACCGGGGAGCTGTTTTTT.

This clonotype was seen only a few times. This sequence joins TRBV20-1 and TRBJ2-7; a possible D gene is TRBD1 (5 bases). This CDR3 comprises 14 residues. CDR1 DFQATT and CDR2 SNEGSKA come from the germline V gene (reference sequence). The germline V and J ends were trimmed by 0 bases and 5 bases, with 14 bases remaining between them. This CDR3 is CSARDWARVDEQYF. The CDR3 coding sequence is TGCAGTGCTAGAGATTGGGCCAGGGTGGACGAGCAGTACTTC.

This clonotype has a handful of counts. The CDR3 sequence is CASSGTRDDSYEQYF. The CDR3 bases are TGTGCCAGCAGTGGGACCCGGGACGACTCCTACGAGCAGTACTTC. The chain uses TRBV6-2 or TRBV6-3 and TRBJ2-7; D could derive from TRBD1 or TRBD2 (5 bases each). The CDR3 covers 15 residues. V was trimmed by 5 bases and J by 0 bases, leaving 14 bases between them. From germline, CDR1 is MNHEY and CDR2 SVGEGT.

The chain links TRBV30 to TRBJ2-5; D call uncertain. V was cut by 2 bases and J by 1 base, with 11 bases left in between. Germline V lookup: CDR1 GTSNPN, CDR2 SVGIG (reference sequence). This CDR3 has 14 residues. The DNA of the CDR3 is TGTGCCTGGAGTTCAGGTCTCGGCCAAGAGACCCAGTACTTC. This sequence encodes CAWSSGLGQETQYF.

This clonotype has at least ten counts. This rearrangement joins TRBV4-3 to TRBJ1-4, with unresolved D. Germline CDR1 and CDR2: LGHNA and YSLEER. V lost 0 bases to trimming and J lost 6 bases, with 5 bases between them. The CDR3 is made up of 13 amino acids. The CDR3 reads CASSQEADEKLFF. CDR3 bases: TGCGCCAGCAGCCAAGAGGCGGATGAAAAACTGTTTTTT.